This T cell receptor (beta chain) was recovered during a study of blood T cell repertoires in COVID-19. Study context: Samples of COVID-19 (acute and convalescent) were obtained from the United States, Italy and Spain.

Source study methods: Amplifying reference gene primers gave estimates of nucleated cell counts. The repertoire was sequenced with immunoSEQ multiplex PCR; TCRdb's copy has only in-frame clones and lacks some. Clonal size and the V and J genes are those of that table, whereas D and trimming came from the DNA. In the table there are around 100,000 clones, about 77% of which are singletons. This CDR3 comprises 16 residues. With 0 bases clipped from V and 0 bases from J, the junction kept 3 bases outside the gene matches. Germline V gene sequence: CDR1 LGHDT, CDR2 YNNKEL (reference sequence). The sequence derives from an older man with active or convalescent COVID-19. The chain couples TRBV3-1 (or the pseudogene TRBV3-2) to TRBJ2-7, with 9 bases aligning to TRBD2. The sequencing sample was made of peripheral blood. CDR3 in amino acids: CASSQEGGGGSYEQYF. The CDR3 DNA reads as TGTGCCAGCAGCCAAGAAGGCGGGGGGGGCTCCTACGAGCAGTACTTC.